This is a list of T cell receptor beta chains from one sample in a study of T-cell memory formation after mild COVID-19. TCRdb recomputed calls from the 5' RACE reads with MiXCR, one row per CDR3 protein. The table records about 400,000 distinct CDR3 sequences, around 15% of them present only once. Sample: PBMCs or a T cell subset sorted from them (not recorded which). The receptor source for this set is a man aged 18 to 30 who had mild COVID-19 (a few samples of this study predate the infection). Cell type and time point are not known. The CDR3 runs from the conserved cysteine through the conserved F or W. The order of the fields is J gene, V gene, CDR3 protein.

J: TRBJ2-3; V: TRBV6-1; CDR3: CASIRGSSTDTQYF
J: TRBJ2-3; V: TRBV10-1; CDR3: CASSEIARGPQYF
J: TRBJ2-3; V: TRBV7-9; CDR3: CASSLEGFSADTQYF
J: TRBJ1-4; V: TRBV5-1; CDR3: CASSLTQSANEKLFF
J: TRBJ1-6; V: TRBV4-3; CDR3: CASSQRDSSSYNSPLHF
J: TRBJ1-1; V: TRBV7-2; CDR3: CASSARGSVNTEAFF
J: TRBJ2-1; V: TRBV15; CDR3: CATSRGTSGGFEQFF
J: TRBJ2-3; V: TRBV7-2; CDR3: CASSPRYSGGADTQYF
J: TRBJ2-1; V: TRBV23-1; CDR3: CARVIIGTSGYNEQFF
J: TRBJ2-3; V: TRBV7-9; CDR3: CASSLSGGAHTQYF
J: TRBJ1-4; V: TRBV7-2; CDR3: CASSLGRPFANEKLFF
J: TRBJ1-2; V: TRBV6-5; CDR3: CASSLGGAQSYGYTF
J: TRBJ1-2; V: TRBV29-1; CDR3: CSVVPGRDGNYGYTF
J: TRBJ2-7; V: TRBV7-9; CDR3: CASTLRGDEQYF
J: TRBJ2-5; V: TRBV10-1; CDR3: CASSGGGYQETQYF
J: TRBJ1-2; V: TRBV20-1; CDR3: CSAREKGLGYTF
J: TRBJ1-3; V: TRBV20-1; CDR3: CSAKRAGSSGNTIYF
J: TRBJ2-7; V: TRBV7-2; CDR3: CASSFGTVHEQYF
J: TRBJ1-5; V: TRBV6-2/TRBV6-3; CDR3: CASGFQQGQNQPQHF
J: TRBJ2-1; V: TRBV27; CDR3: CASSLERGWNEQFF
J: TRBJ1-4; V: TRBV6-2/TRBV6-3; CDR3: CASQATATNEKLFF
J: TRBJ1-1; V: TRBV5-1; CDR3: CASNHGQMNTEAFF
J: TRBJ1-6; V: TRBV12-3/TRBV12-4; CDR3: CASTKFGDNSPLHF
J: TRBJ2-1; V: TRBV5-1; CDR3: CASSFNYNEQFF
J: TRBJ2-2; V: TRBV7-7; CDR3: CASSLQQTGELFF
J: TRBJ1-6; V: TRBV5-4; CDR3: CASSLGGGNSPLHF
J: TRBJ2-1; V: TRBV18; CDR3: CASSPPAGAYNEQFF
J: TRBJ2-5; V: TRBV20-1; CDR3: CSASGGGPPGETQYF
J: TRBJ1-3; V: TRBV6-5; CDR3: CASSWQQGPGNTIYF
J: TRBJ1-1; V: TRBV29-1; CDR3: CSVDPPGLGEAFF
J: TRBJ2-1; V: TRBV27; CDR3: CASNLWASGGAGSNEQFF
J: TRBJ2-6; V: TRBV4-1; CDR3: CASSLRQGPTGANVLTF
J: TRBJ1-2; V: TRBV6-1; CDR3: CASSERPGGGYTF
J: TRBJ2-5; V: TRBV5-5; CDR3: CASSLTPRDEETQYF
J: TRBJ2-7; V: TRBV2; CDR3: CASSDRGVDEQYF
J: TRBJ1-6; V: TRBV3-1; CDR3: CASSPNPGNSPLHF
J: TRBJ2-1; V: TRBV4-1; CDR3: CDSSKRLMTDLFF
J: TRBJ1-2; V: TRBV12-3/TRBV12-4; CDR3: CASSPTESYGYTF
J: TRBJ2-5; V: TRBV29-1; CDR3: CSVDKGGETQYF
J: TRBJ2-3; V: TRBV7-2; CDR3: CASSWGFRGADTQYF
J: TRBJ2-7; V: TRBV2; CDR3: CDSSEGTGLYYEQYF
J: TRBJ2-3; V: TRBV24-1; CDR3: CATRGRGTDTQYF
J: TRBJ1-1; V: TRBV6-2/TRBV6-3; CDR3: CASLRGTEAFF
J: TRBJ1-3; V: TRBV29-1; CDR3: CSVAPGNTIYF
J: TRBJ2-4; V: TRBV7-9; CDR3: CASSRDGGKNIQYF
J: TRBJ1-4; V: TRBV6-1; CDR3: CASRDIGMSEKLFF
J: TRBJ2-1; V: TRBV4-1; CDR3: CASSLFGSEYNEQFF
J: TRBJ2-3; V: TRBV6-2/TRBV6-3; CDR3: CASSYQVTDTQYF
J: TRBJ1-5; V: TRBV9; CDR3: CASSLDGDFNQPQHF
J: TRBJ2-5; V: TRBV29-1; CDR3: CSVGTSPGETQYF
J: TRBJ2-2; V: TRBV20-1; CDR3: CSGAGHTGELFF
J: TRBJ1-5; V: TRBV7-2; CDR3: CASSFDSHQPQHF
J: TRBJ2-5; V: TRBV6-5; CDR3: CASRPPGRETQYF
J: TRBJ2-1; V: TRBV6-5; CDR3: CASSYQLVDEQFF